This T cell receptor (beta chain) originates from a study of T cell clonotyping in hematopoietic cell transplantation. Background on the study: Recipients' pretransplant samples followed cytoreduction.

Time point here: recipient sample about 28 days before transplant, after cytoreduction. Trimming pared 5 bases from V and 6 bases from J, leaving 14 bases between. CDR1 and CDR2 from the germline V gene are KGHSH and LQKENI. This CDR3 is 13 amino acids long. Assay used: immunoSEQ multiplex PCR; TCRdb lists only in-frame clones, some missing. The profile shows some 76,000 clones, 90% to 96% of them singletons. The TCR sequence derives from a woman aged 45-60 years with acute myeloid leukemia. Some clones in this sample may be carry-over from other donors' samples. The genes are TRBV18 and TRBJ2-7, with unresolved D. The source material was peripheral blood mononuclear cells, sampled before stem cell transplant. The CDR3 loop is CASSTTNQGEQYF. CDR3 nucleotide sequence: TGTGCCAGCTCAACGACGAATCAAGGCGAGCAGTACTTC.